The next 8 T cell receptor beta chains were all read from a single sample in a study of T cells after yellow fever vaccination. TCRdb analysed the 5' RACE reads with MiXCR anew, one entry per CDR3 protein. The table includes around 400,000 distinct CDR3 sequences, around a tenth detected once. The sample here was PBMCs, taken on the day of the first yellow fever vaccination. These receptors were obtained from a man younger than 35 who received the YFV17D yellow fever vaccine.

V gene TRBV20-1 combines with J gene TRBJ2-1; 10 positions match TRBD2. The CDR3 spans 16 residues. Unmatched junction bases numbered 7, after V lost 0 bases and J lost 5 bases. The germline CDR1 and CDR2 sequences are DFQATT and SNEGSKA (reference sequence). CDR3 sequence reads: CSARESGGAMDNEQFF. CDR3 nucleotide sequence: TGCAGTGCTAGAGAAAGCGGGGGGGCGATGGACAATGAGCAGTTCTTC.

This clonotype was counted a few times. This chain connects TRBV5-8 to TRBJ2-1; maybe TRBD2 (5 bases). The ends were cut back, 4 bases at V and 0 bases at J, with 11 bases in the middle. Germline V gives CDR1 SGHTS, CDR2 YDEGEE. The CDR3 length is 15 residues. The CDR3 coding sequence is TGTGCCAGCAGCCGCCTAGGGAGCTCCTACAATGAGCAGTTCTTC. Translated, it gives CASSRLGSSYNEQFF.

The V call is TRBV5-4, the J call TRBJ2-2; D could derive from TRBD1 or TRBD2 (6 bases each). Germline CDR1 and CDR2: SGHNT and YYREEE (reference sequence). Deletions cut 4 bases from V and 7 bases from J, with 23 bases between. The CDR3 runs 17 residues. CDR3 DNA: TGTGCCAGCAGCCCCCCCCTAGGCGAGGGGGGTAACGGGGAGCTGTTTTTT. It yields the protein CASSPPLGEGGNGELFF.

V gene TRBV28 combines with J gene TRBJ1-2; no clear D gene. V was pared by 8 bases and J by 10 bases, with 17 bases between. CDR3 size: 12 residues. Germline V gene data show CDR1 as MDHEN and CDR2 as SYDVKM. The CDR3 loop reads CASSTSGFDYTF. As DNA, the CDR3 is TGTGCCAGCTCAACCTCGGGCTTTGACTACACCTTC.

This clonotype was seen only a few times. The V gene is TRBV7-8, the J gene TRBJ1-5, with D hard to call. The CDR3 is 15 residues long. Trimming shortened V by 2 bases and J by 0 bases, and 8 bases separated the two germline ends. Germline CDR1 SGHVS, CDR2 FQNEAQ. The DNA for the CDR3 is TGTGCCAGCAGCTTATGGGCCGATAGCAATCAGCCCCAGCATTTT. This sequence encodes CASSLWADSNQPQHF.

A few counts support this clonotype. The chain links TRBV6-1 to TRBJ2-6, with TRBD1 matching over 7 bases. CDR3 length equals 15 residues. V lost 6 bases, J lost 0 bases, and 2 bases stayed unmatched. Germline lookup yields CDR1 MNHNS and CDR2 SASEGT. The CDR3, as DNA: TGTGCCAGCAGGGGGACAGACTCTGGGGCCAACGTCCTGACTTTC. Translated: CASRGTDSGANVLTF.

The chain joins TRBV12-3 or TRBV12-4 to TRBJ1-2, with unresolved D. This CDR3 is 15 amino acids long. V lost 4 bases and J lost 8, with 20 bases in between. The CDR3 loop is CASSSQGRSLGGYTF. For the CDR3, the DNA is TGTGCCAGCAGTTCCCAAGGCAGGTCGCTTGGAGGCTACACCTTC.

V gene TRBV12-3 or TRBV12-4 combines with J gene TRBJ2-7; maybe TRBD1 (5 bases). The CDR3 extends over 14 amino acids. Trimming stripped 5 bases from V and 2 bases from J, with 13 bases between. The CDR3 DNA sequence: TGTGCCAGCAGTACCGTGAAGGGGACCTACGAGCAGTACTTC. This sequence encodes CASSTVKGTYEQYF.